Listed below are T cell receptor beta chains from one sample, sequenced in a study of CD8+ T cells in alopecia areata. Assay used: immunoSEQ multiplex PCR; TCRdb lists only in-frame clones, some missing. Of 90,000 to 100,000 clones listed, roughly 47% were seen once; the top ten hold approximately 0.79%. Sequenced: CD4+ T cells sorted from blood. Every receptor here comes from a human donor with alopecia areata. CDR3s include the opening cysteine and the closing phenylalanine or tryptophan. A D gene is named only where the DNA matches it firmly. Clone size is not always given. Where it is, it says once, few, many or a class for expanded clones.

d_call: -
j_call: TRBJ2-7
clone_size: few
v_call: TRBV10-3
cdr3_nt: TGTGCCATCTCCACACATTCCTACGAGCAGTACTTC
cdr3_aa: CAISTHSYEQYF

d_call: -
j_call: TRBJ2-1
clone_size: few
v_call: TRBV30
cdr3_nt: TGTGCCTGGAGTGTAACGGGAGTATCCTACAATGAGCAGTTCTTC
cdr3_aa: CAWSVTGVSYNEQFF

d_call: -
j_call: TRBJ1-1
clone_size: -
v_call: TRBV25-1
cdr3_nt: TGTGCCAGCAGTGGAACAGGGTCGGGTAGCACTGAAGCTTTCTTT
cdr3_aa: CASSGTGSGSTEAFF

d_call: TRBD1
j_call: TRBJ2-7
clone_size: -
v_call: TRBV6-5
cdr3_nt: TGTGCCAGCAGACAACAGGGGACGGGCGAGCAGTACTTC
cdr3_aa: CASRQQGTGEQYF

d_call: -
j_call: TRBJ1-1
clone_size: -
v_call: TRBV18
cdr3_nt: TGTGCCAGCTCACCCAGGGTAGAGGGGAAGACTGAAGCTTTCTTT
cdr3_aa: CASSPRVEGKTEAFF

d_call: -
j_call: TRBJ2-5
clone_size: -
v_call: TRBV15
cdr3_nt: TGTGCCACCAGCAGACAGAGGGTGAACCAAGAGACCCAGTACTTC
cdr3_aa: CATSRQRVNQETQYF

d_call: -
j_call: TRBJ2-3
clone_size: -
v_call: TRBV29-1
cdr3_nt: TGCAGCGCGATAACAGGGATCGGCGCAGATACGCAGTATTTT
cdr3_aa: CSAITGIGADTQYF

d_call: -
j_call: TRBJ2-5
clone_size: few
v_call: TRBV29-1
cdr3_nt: TGCAGCGTTGGTTACTACCAAGAGACCCAGTACTTC
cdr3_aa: CSVGYYQETQYF

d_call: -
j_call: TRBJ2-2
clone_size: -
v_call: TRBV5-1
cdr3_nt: TGCGCCAGCAGCTCGGCCAGTACAGGGTCGGGGGAGCTGTTTTTT
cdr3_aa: CASSSASTGSGELFF

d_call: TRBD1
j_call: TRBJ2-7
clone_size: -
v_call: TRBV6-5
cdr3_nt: TGTGCCAGCAGTGGCGGGACAGGCCCCTACGAGCAGTACTTC
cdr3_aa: CASSGGTGPYEQYF

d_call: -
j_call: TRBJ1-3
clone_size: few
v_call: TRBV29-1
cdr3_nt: TGCAGCGCAATAAATCTTGGAAACACCATATATTTT
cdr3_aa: CSAINLGNTIYF

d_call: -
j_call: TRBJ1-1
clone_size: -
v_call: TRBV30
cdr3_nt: TGTGCCTGGGTACCGGGACTCTTGAAGAACACTGAAGCTTTCTTT
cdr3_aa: CAWVPGLLKNTEAFF

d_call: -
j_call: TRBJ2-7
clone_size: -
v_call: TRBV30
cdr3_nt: TGTGCCTGGAGTAAGCAGGTGACTTACGAGCAGTACTTC
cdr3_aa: CAWSKQVTYEQYF

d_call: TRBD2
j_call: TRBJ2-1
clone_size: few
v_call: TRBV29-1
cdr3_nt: TGCAGCGGGAGGGCTAGCGGGAGGAATGAGCAGTTCTTC
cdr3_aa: CSGRASGRNEQFF

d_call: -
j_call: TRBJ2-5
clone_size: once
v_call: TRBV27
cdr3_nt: TGTGCCAGCAGTTTATCAAGAGTGCGGGAGACCCAGTACTTC
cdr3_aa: CASSLSRVRETQYF

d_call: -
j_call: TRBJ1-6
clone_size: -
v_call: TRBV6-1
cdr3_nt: TGTGCCAGCAGCTTCGGACAGTCCAATTCACCCCTCCACTTT
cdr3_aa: CASSFGQSNSPLHF

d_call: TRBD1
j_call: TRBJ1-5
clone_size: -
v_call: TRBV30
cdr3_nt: TGTGCCTGGGGCGAGGACAGGGGCAATCAGCCCCAGCATTTT
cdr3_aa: CAWGEDRGNQPQHF

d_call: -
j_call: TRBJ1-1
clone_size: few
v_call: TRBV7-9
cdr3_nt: TGTGCCAGCAGCGAACAGGAGTACATCCAGGACGGTGAAGCTTTCTTT
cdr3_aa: CASSEQEYIQDGEAFF

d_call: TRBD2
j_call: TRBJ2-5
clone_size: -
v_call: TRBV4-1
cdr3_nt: TGCGCCAGCAGCCCCCGACTAGCAGACATCCAAGAGACCCAGTACTTC
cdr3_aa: CASSPRLADIQETQYF

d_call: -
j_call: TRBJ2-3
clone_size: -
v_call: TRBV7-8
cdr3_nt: TGTGCCAGCAGCTCCCAACGGCGTTACACAGATACGCAGTATTTT
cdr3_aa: CASSSQRRYTDTQYF

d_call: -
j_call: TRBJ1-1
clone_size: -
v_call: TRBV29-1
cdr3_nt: TGCAGCGTTAAGGAGGGGACCTACACTGAAGCTTTCTTT
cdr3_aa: CSVKEGTYTEAFF

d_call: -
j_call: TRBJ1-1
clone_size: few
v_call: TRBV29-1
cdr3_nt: TGCAGCGTTGGTCGGGGGCGCGTCACTGAAGCTTTCTTT
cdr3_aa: CSVGRGRVTEAFF

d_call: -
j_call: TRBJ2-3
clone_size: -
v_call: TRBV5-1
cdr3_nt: TGCGCCAGCAGCCCCAGCACAGATACGCAGTATTTT
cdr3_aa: CASSPSTDTQYF

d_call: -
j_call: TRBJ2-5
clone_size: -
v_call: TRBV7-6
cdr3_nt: TGTGCCAGCAGCTCCAGATATGACAGGAGTTCAGAGACCCAGTACTTC
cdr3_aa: CASSSRYDRSSETQYF

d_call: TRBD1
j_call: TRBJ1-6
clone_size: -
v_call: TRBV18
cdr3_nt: TGTGCCAGCTCACCAAATTGGGACAGAGCTAATTCACCCCTCCACTTT
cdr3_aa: CASSPNWDRANSPLHF

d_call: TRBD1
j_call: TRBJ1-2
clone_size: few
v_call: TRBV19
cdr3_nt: TGTGCCAGTAGCTCTTTGGACAGGGCTTTCGAAGACGGCTACACCTTC
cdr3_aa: CASSSLDRAFEDGYTF

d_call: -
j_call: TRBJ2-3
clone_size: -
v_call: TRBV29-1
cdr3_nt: TGCAGCTCCCGGGACACCTCCACAGATACGCAGTATTTT
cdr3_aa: CSSRDTSTDTQYF

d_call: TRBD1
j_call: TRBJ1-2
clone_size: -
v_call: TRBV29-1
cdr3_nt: TGCAGCGTCGGACAGGGGGCGGCTAACTATGGCTACACCTTC
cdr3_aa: CSVGQGAANYGYTF

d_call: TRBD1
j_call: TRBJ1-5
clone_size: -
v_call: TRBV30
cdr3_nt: TGTGCCTGGACAGGCGGGACAGGATATAGCAATCAGCCCCAGCATTTT
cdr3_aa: CAWTGGTGYSNQPQHF

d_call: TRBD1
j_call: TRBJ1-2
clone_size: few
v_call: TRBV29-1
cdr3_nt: TGCAGCGTCACCGGGACAGGGTCCGACTACACCTTC
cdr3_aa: CSVTGTGSDYTF

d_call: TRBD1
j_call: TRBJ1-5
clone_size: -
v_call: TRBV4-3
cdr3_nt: TGCGCCAGCAGCCAAGAAATGGGGACAGGGGTTCAGCCCCAGCATTTT
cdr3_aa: CASSQEMGTGVQPQHF

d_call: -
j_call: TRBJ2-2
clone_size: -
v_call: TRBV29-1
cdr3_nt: TGCAGCGTTAAGGAAGCCGGGGAGCTGTTTTTT
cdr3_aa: CSVKEAGELFF

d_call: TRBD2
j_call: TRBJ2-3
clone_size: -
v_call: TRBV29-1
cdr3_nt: TGCAGCGCCCCTCGGGGCGGGAGGGCCGCAGATACGCAGTATTTT
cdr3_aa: CSAPRGGRAADTQYF

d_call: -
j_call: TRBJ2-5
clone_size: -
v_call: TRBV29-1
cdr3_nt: TGCAGCGCGAACAGGGTGGGAGAGACCCAGTACTTC
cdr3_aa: CSANRVGETQYF

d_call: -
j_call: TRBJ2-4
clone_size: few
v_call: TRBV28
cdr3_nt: TGTGCCAGCAGTTTACGACCGAGATCGGCCAAAAACATTCAGTACTTC
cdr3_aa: CASSLRPRSAKNIQYF

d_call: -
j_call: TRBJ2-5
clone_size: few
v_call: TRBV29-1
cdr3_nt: TGCAGCGTTAAAGGATCGACTCCCGGGACCCAGTACTTC
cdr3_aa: CSVKGSTPGTQYF

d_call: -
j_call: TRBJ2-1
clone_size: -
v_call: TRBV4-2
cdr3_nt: TGTGCCAGCAGCCAAGTAAAGGGATATGAGCAGTTCTTC
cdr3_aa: CASSQVKGYEQFF

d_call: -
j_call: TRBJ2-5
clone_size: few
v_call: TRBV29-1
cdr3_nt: TGCAGCGTTGCTCCCCAACAAGAGACCCAGTACTTC
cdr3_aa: CSVAPQQETQYF

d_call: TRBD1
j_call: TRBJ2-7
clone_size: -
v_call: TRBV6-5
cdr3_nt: TGTGCCAGCAGTTACTCGATAGGGACAGGGGGCGGCGAGCAGTACTTC
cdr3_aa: CASSYSIGTGGGEQYF

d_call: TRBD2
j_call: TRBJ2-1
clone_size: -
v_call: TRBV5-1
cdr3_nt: TGCGCCAGCAGCCTTGGGACTAGCGGGACCGAGCAGTTCTTC
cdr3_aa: CASSLGTSGTEQFF

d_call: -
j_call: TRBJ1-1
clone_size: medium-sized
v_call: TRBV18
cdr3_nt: TGTGCCAGCTCACCTCGACAGGTGAACACTGAAGCTTTCTTT
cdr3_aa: CASSPRQVNTEAFF

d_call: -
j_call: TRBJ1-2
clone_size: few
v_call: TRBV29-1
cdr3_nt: TGCAGCGTTGTTAGATCCAATGGCTACACCTTC
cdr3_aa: CSVVRSNGYTF

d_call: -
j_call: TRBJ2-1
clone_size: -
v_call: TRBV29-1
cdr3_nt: TGCAGCGCCACCGGAGGAGATTTGGGGCAATTCGGTGAGCAGTTCTTC
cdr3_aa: CSATGGDLGQFGEQFF

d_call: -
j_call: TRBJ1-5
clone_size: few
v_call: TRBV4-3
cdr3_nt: TGCGCCAGCAGCCAAGCAGGGGCTCAGCCCCAGCATTTT
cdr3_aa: CASSQAGAQPQHF

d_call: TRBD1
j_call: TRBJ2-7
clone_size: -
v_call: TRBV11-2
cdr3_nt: TGTGCCAGCAGCCCTGCAGGGGGCGAGCAGTACTTC
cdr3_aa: CASSPAGGEQYF

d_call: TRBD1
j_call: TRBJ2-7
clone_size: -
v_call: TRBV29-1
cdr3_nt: TGCAGCGTTGCCACCCGCGACAGGGTAGGGTACGAGCAGTACTTC
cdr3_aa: CSVATRDRVGYEQYF

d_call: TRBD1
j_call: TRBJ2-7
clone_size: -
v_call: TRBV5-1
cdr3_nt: TGCGCCAGCAGCCGGGACAGGCAGCAGTACTTC
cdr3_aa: CASSRDRQQYF

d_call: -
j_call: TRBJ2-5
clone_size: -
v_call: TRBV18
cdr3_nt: TGTGCCAGCTCTCGCCAAGAGACCCAGTACTTC
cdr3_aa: CASSRQETQYF

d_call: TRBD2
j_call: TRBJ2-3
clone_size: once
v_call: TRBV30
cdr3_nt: TGTGCCTGGACCCCAAGCCGACTAGCGGGAAGCACAGATACGCAGTATTTT
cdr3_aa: CAWTPSRLAGSTDTQYF

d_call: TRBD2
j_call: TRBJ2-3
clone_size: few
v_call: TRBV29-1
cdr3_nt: TGCAGCGTCTGGGACTATACAGATACGCAGTATTTT
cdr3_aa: CSVWDYTDTQYF